Sequencing of this T cell receptor beta chain was carried out in a study of T cell changes during pregnancy in multiple sclerosis. Trimming removed 0 bases from V and 5 bases from J; junction bases left unmatched: 6. This CDR3 spans 14 amino acids. Germline V gene data show CDR1 as GTSNPN and CDR2 as SVGIG (reference sequence). This clone has just a few counts. Profiled with immunoSEQ multiplex PCR; TCRdb holds only in-frame clones, not every one. Counted here are approximately 100,000 clones, about 91% occurring once; the ten biggest clones make up about 2.3%. The chain combines TRBV30 with TRBJ1-1; TRBD1 matches 7 bases. Sequenced material: peripheral blood, taken after pregnancy. This receptor was obtained from a female donor in good health, enrolled as a control in a pregnancy study. The CDR3, as DNA: TGTGCCTGGAGTGTCCTAGGGGGCGATACTGAAGCTTTCTTT. Translation gives CAWSVLGGDTEAFF.